Following are 23 T cell receptor beta chains from one sample sequenced in a study of beta chain features in type 1 diabetes. These receptors have no known antigen. Study-wide results and caveats: Type 1 diabetes patients had moderately but significantly shorter TCRB CDR3s in all four CD4+ subsets.

Every bit of the isolated RNA underwent reverse transcription, so sequencing read expressed TCRB transcripts. Produced via immunoSEQ multiplex PCR; TCRdb's table is partial and in-frame only. The top ten clones hold 0.02% to 0.025% of a sample with about 700,000 clones, roughly 13% of them seen once. The sample consisted of naive CD4+ T cells from blood. The receptors were sampled from a man aged 18 to 30 with type 1 diabetes.

The chain carries TRBV29-1 and TRBJ1-4; no clear D gene. Trimming cost V 1 base and J 4 bases, with 10 bases left between them. CDR3 size: 14 residues. The V gene's germline CDR1 is SQVTM and CDR2 ANQGSEA. As DNA, the CDR3 is TGCAGCGTTGAAGGGACGGATAATAATGAAAAACTGTTTTTT. It is translated as CSVEGTDNNEKLFF. Together with reference TRBV29-1 and TRBJ1-4, the CDR3 gives the full variable domain: SAVISQKPSRDICQRGTSLTIQCQVDSQVTMMFWYRQQPGQSLTLIATANQGSEATYESGFVIDKFPISRPNLTFSTLTVSNMSPEDSSIYLCSVEGTDNNEKLFFGSGTQLSVL.

This clone has more than one count but fewer than ten. The chain joins TRBV18 to TRBJ2-3; D gene ambiguous. Germline loops: CDR1 KGHSH, CDR2 LQKENI. This CDR3 has 14 amino acids. Trimming took 0 bases from V and 4 from J, leaving 8 bases between them. This chain's CDR3 is CASSPPAGADTQYF. CDR3 coding DNA: TGTGCCAGCTCACCACCGGCAGGAGCAGATACGCAGTATTTT.

The gene calls are TRBV2 and TRBJ1-5, with D hard to call. The CDR3 length is 14 residues. Per the germline V gene, CDR1 is SNHLY and CDR2 is FYNNEI. The ends were cut back, 6 bases at V and 6 bases at J, with 15 bases in the middle. The CDR3 spells CASRWNAAGQPQHF. The DNA of the CDR3 is TGTGCCAGCAGATGGAACGCGGCAGGTCAGCCCCAGCATTTT.

This clone has only a few counts. The chain is built from TRBV6-5 and TRBJ2-7; D call uncertain. This CDR3 is built from 14 residues. Trimming took off 0 bases at V and 3 bases at J, with 9 bases between the two ends. The germline V gene encodes CDR1 MNHEY and CDR2 SVGAGI. Here the CDR3 reads CASSYSSRYYEQYF. The DNA of the CDR3 is TGTGCCAGCAGTTACTCCTCCAGATACTACGAGCAGTACTTC.

The chain has TRBV5-4 and TRBJ2-1; weak D call: TRBD1 (6 bases). Germline loops: CDR1 SGHNT, CDR2 YYREEE (reference sequence). This CDR3 spans 16 amino acids. V dropped 1 base and J dropped 0 bases, with 11 bases sitting between them. This CDR3 is CASSLKDSSSYNEQFF. For the CDR3, the DNA is TGTGCCAGCAGCTTGAAGGACAGTAGCTCCTACAATGAGCAGTTCTTC.

The chain couples TRBV28 to TRBJ1-2; 8 nucleotides agree with TRBD1. The CDR3 spans 13 residues. Per the germline V gene, CDR1 is MDHEN and CDR2 is SYDVKM. The trim removed 3 bases at V and 9 bases at J, leaving 6 bases unmatched. The CDR3 loop is CASSFGQGGSYTF. The CDR3 DNA sequence: TGTGCCAGCAGTTTCGGACAGGGCGGTAGCTACACCTTC.

There are a few counts of this clone. The chain couples TRBV10-3 to TRBJ2-3, with a weak D call TRBD2 (5 bases). V lost 3 bases and J 14 bases, leaving 12 bases between the germline ends. Germline CDR1 reads ENHRY; CDR2 reads SYGVKD. The CDR3 contains 11 residues. The CDR3: CAISDSGNWYF. The CDR3 DNA is TGTGCCATCAGTGACTCCGGGAATTGGTATTTT.

This clone has only a few counts. The chain carries TRBV30 and TRBJ2-6; D gene unclear. The CDR3 is made up of 14 amino acids. V was cut by 7 bases and J by 0 bases, with 10 bases left in between. Germline CDR1 is GTSNPN and CDR2 is SVGIG (reference sequence). The CDR3 loop is CAFSSHSGANVLTF. The CDR3 nucleotides read TGTGCCTTCAGTTCCCACTCTGGGGCCAACGTCCTGACTTTC.

The chain uses TRBV2 and TRBJ2-1; TRBD1 aligns across 10 bases. The CDR3 sequence is 14 residues long. CDR1 and CDR2 (germline): SNHLY, FYNNEI. Unmatched junction bases numbered 9, after V lost 7 bases and J lost 9 bases. The CDR3: CASTRGTGVSEQFF. DNA for the CDR3: TGTGCCAGCACCCGGGGGACAGGGGTTAGTGAGCAGTTCTTC. The full variable domain, with the rest looked up from reference TRBV2 and TRBJ2-1, is EPEVTQTPSHQVTQMGQEVILRCVPISNHLYFYWYRQILGQKVEFLVSFYNNEISEKSEIFDDQFSVERPDGSNFTLKIRSTKLEDSAMYFCASTRGTGVSEQFFGPGTRLTVL.

Here the CDR3 reads CASSDPGGESTDTQYF. The CDR3 DNA is TGTGCCAGCAGTGACCCAGGGGGCGAGAGCACAGATACGCAGTATTTT. The chain uses TRBV25-1 and TRBJ2-3; 8 bases fit TRBD1. This CDR3 has 16 residues. J lost 0 bases, V lost 3 bases, and 5 bases had no gene match. CDR1 and CDR2 from the germline V gene are MGHDK and SYGVNS.

This chain connects TRBV10-3 to TRBJ1-6; 9 bases fit TRBD1. CDR3 length equals 14 residues. CDR1 is ENHRY, CDR2 SYGVKD, per germline. Losses at the gene ends were 10 bases for V and 7 bases for J; bases not matched to a gene: 8. This chain's CDR3 is CATHKGQGNSPLHF. Written as DNA, the CDR3 is TGTGCCACCCATAAAGGACAGGGGAATTCACCCCTCCACTTT.

J is TRBJ2-7 and V is TRBV30; D is unresolved. Per germline, CDR1 GTSNPN and CDR2 SVGIG (reference sequence). The CDR3 runs to 14 residues. Trimming stripped 0 bases from V and 2 bases from J, with 11 bases between. This CDR3 reads CAWSVRGPPYEQYF. The CDR3 DNA follows: TGTGCCTGGAGTGTACGAGGCCCCCCCTACGAGCAGTACTTC.

The V and J genes are TRBV5-1 and TRBJ2-5; D remains ambiguous. The V and J ends lost 2 bases and 1 base respectively, with 6 bases between them. Germline lookup yields CDR1 SGHRS and CDR2 YFSETQ. CDR3 size: 13 residues. CDR3 protein: CASSLGVQETQYF. CDR3 coding DNA: TGCGCCAGCAGCTTAGGAGTCCAAGAGACCCAGTACTTC. Supplemented by reference TRBV5-1 and TRBJ2-5, the full variable domain reads KAGVTQTPRYLIKTRGQQVTLSCSPISGHRSVSWYQQTPGQGLQFLFEYFSETQRNKGNFPGRFSGRQFSNSRSEMNVSTLELGDSALYLCASSLGVQETQYFGPGTRLLVL.

This clone was recorded a few times. The chain employs TRBV29-1 and TRBJ2-5, with TRBD2 as a possible D gene (5 bases). The end of the DNA fits TRBJ2-7 better, so the J call may be wrong. Germline V CDR1 and CDR2: SQVTM, ANQGSEA. This CDR3 contains 11 residues. The CDR3 bases are TGCAGCGTTGGGGGAGAGAGCGAGCAGTACTTC. This sequence encodes CSVGGESEQYF.

This clone was seen a few times. V gene TRBV29-1 combines with J gene TRBJ2-7; 8 bases are a match to TRBD1. Germline CDR1 reads SQVTM; CDR2 reads ANQGSEA. V was pared by 6 bases and J by 2 bases, with 9 bases of the junction left unmatched. The CDR3 runs 14 residues. In DNA, the CDR3 is TGCAGCGTGACCGGACAGGGAAACACCTACGAGCAGTACTTC. Protein sequence: CSVTGQGNTYEQYF.

The chain employs TRBV29-1 and TRBJ2-5, with 10 bases identical to TRBD1. Germline CDR1 is SQVTM and CDR2 is ANQGSEA. The J segment lost 5 bases and the V segment lost 6 bases, leaving 9 bases of the junction unmatched. The CDR3 extends over 14 amino acids. The CDR3 DNA reads TGCAGCGTGCGAGGGGGACAGGGGTTGGAGACCCAGTACTTC. The encoded protein is CSVRGGQGLETQYF.

The chain has TRBV5-1 and TRBJ2-5; TRBD2 aligns across 11 bases. The CDR3 sequence is 15 residues long. V lost 3 bases to trimming and J lost 4 bases; unmatched junction nucleotides: 5. The germline V gene encodes CDR1 SGHRS and CDR2 YFSETQ. The CDR3 is CASSWSGTSGETQYF. CDR3 in DNA: TGCGCCAGCAGCTGGTCCGGGACTAGCGGAGAGACCCAGTACTTC.

In its sample, this clone was seen once. This sequence joins TRBV7-9 and TRBJ1-6, with a tentative D call TRBD1 (6 bases). The germline V gene encodes CDR1 SEHNR and CDR2 FQNEAQ (reference sequence). The CDR3 is 18 residues long. Between the trimmed V and J ends, which lost 3 bases and 0 bases, there was a span of 15 bases. The CDR3 nucleotides read TGTGCCAGCAGCTTGGGGACACCTATGAGCTCCTATAATTCACCCCTCCACTTT. It codes for CASSLGTPMSSYNSPLHF.

The rearrangement joins TRBV29-1 to TRBJ1-1, with D perhaps matching TRBD1 (6 bases). CDR1 SQVTM and CDR2 ANQGSEA come from the germline V gene. The CDR3 contains 15 residues. With 0 bases removed from V and 5 bases from J, the gap between germline ends came to 16 bases. CDR3 DNA sequence: TGCAGCGTTGAAGACAGCAGGGGAGGAGGTACTGAAGCTTTCTTT. This sequence encodes CSVEDSRGGGTEAFF.

V is TRBV2 and J is TRBJ1-2; TRBD1 matches 7 bases. This CDR3 spans 16 amino acids. After removal of 4 bases from V and 3 bases from J, the junction contained 11 bases not matched to a gene. Germline assignment: CDR1 SNHLY and CDR2 FYNNEI. The CDR3 nucleotides read TGTGCCAGCAGTGTGGCGCGGCAGGGGGGTCACTATGGCTACACCTTC. This gives the protein CASSVARQGGHYGYTF.

V gene TRBV28 combines with J gene TRBJ2-3; 11 nucleotides line up with TRBD1. The CDR3 totals 15 residues. Trimming took 4 bases from V and 4 from J; bases not matched to a gene: 4. The germline CDR1 and CDR2 sequences are MDHEN and SYDVKM. CDR3 region: CASSSWTGGADTQYF. CDR3 nucleotides: TGTGCCAGCAGTTCTTGGACAGGGGGCGCAGATACGCAGTATTTT.

This clone was counted between two and nine times. The rearrangement links TRBV9 to TRBJ2-5; unclear D gene. The germline V gene has CDR1 SGDLS and CDR2 YYNGEE. The CDR3 totals 12 residues. V was shortened by 7 bases and J by 5 bases, with 12 bases between the two germline ends. The CDR3 protein is CASGRPEETQYF. In DNA form, the CDR3 reads TGTGCCAGCGGCCGGCCGGAGGAGACCCAGTACTTC.

V usage is TRBV2 and J usage is TRBJ1-1, with D possibly matching TRBD1 (5 bases). CDR1 is SNHLY and CDR2 is FYNNEI in the germline V gene. Between the trimmed V and J ends, which lost 6 bases and 0 bases, there was a span of 20 bases. This CDR3 is 17 amino acids long. The CDR3 is CASRLGHQPNMNTEAFF. The CDR3, as DNA: TGTGCCAGCAGACTCGGACACCAGCCGAACATGAACACTGAAGCTTTCTTT.